A single sample gave rise to the 9 T cell receptor beta chains below, sequenced in a study of chemoradiotherapy in HPV16-positive cancers. The protocol was immunoSEQ multiplex PCR, while the TCRdb copy is restricted to in-frame clones and leaves out a portion. This table holds approximately 11,000 clones, about 77% found once. Collection took place from a patient who underwent chemoradiotherapy. These receptors all stem from a human donor with HPV-associated anogenital cancer.

This clone was observed a single time. This chain uses TRBV11-2 with TRBJ2-1; 11 positions agree with TRBD2. The CDR3 is made up of 16 amino acids. Losses at the gene ends were 0 bases for V and 7 bases for J; bases not matched to a gene: 5. Germline V gene lookup returns CDR1 SGHAT and CDR2 FQNNGV. The CDR3 nucleotides read TGTGCCAGCAGCTTAGAACTAGCGGGGGCTTTTAATGAGCAGTTCTTC. It is translated as CASSLELAGAFNEQFF.

The chain combines TRBV2 with TRBJ2-5, with D perhaps matching TRBD1 (5 bases). With 5 bases removed from V and 1 base from J, the gap between germline ends came to 14 bases. CDR3 size: 15 residues. The germline V gene has CDR1 SNHLY and CDR2 FYNNEI. This CDR3 reads CASSPPLGRQETQYF. The DNA for the CDR3 is TGTGCCAGCAGTCCTCCTCTGGGGCGCCAAGAGACCCAGTACTTC.

CDR3 bases: TGTGCCAGTAGTAGGACAGGGGAAAGGCATGAGCAGTTCTTC. Its translation is CASSRTGERHEQFF. The chain employs TRBV19 and TRBJ2-1, with 9 bases lining up with TRBD1. V was clipped by 4 bases and J by 8 bases; unmatched bases: 6. The CDR3 spans 14 residues. The germline V gene encodes CDR1 LNHDA and CDR2 SQIVND (reference sequence).

This clone has just a few counts. The CDR3 region is CAIQADANTGELFF. The CDR3 nucleotides read TGTGCCATCCAAGCGGACGCGAACACCGGGGAGCTGTTTTTT. This chain uses TRBV25-1 with TRBJ2-2; tentatively, D is TRBD2 (5 bases). The V end lost 10 bases, the J end lost 0 bases, and 12 bases lay between the germline ends. The CDR3 spans 14 residues. Per germline, CDR1 MGHDK and CDR2 SYGVNS. The whole variable domain, filled in from reference TRBV25-1 and TRBJ2-2, reads EADIYQTPRYLVIGTGKKITLECSQTMGHDKMYWYQQDPGMELHLIHYSYGVNSTEKGDLSSESTVSRIRTEHFPLTLESARPSHTSQYLCAIQADANTGELFFGEGSRLTVL.

The chain has TRBV10-3 and TRBJ2-7; the D gene is possibly TRBD1 (6 bases). In germline, CDR1 is ENHRY, CDR2 SYGVKD. The CDR3 totals 13 residues. Trimming took off 7 bases at V and 3 bases at J, with 13 bases between the two ends. The CDR3 spells CAIKEDSDYEQYF. CDR3 bases: TGTGCCATCAAAGAGGACAGTGACTACGAGCAGTACTTC.

V and J are TRBV7-2 and TRBJ1-1, with TRBD1 matching 10 bases. Germline CDR1 and CDR2: SGHTA and FQGNSA. There are 15 residues in the CDR3. With V trimmed by 0 bases and J by 5 bases, 3 bases remained unmatched. The CDR3 is CASSLAMGQGTEAFF. In DNA, the CDR3 is TGTGCCAGCAGCTTAGCGATGGGACAGGGGACTGAAGCTTTCTTT.

The chain links TRBV7-2 to TRBJ2-1; no firm D call. The CDR3 extends over 12 amino acids. Germline loops: CDR1 SGHTA, CDR2 FQGNSA. With 5 bases removed from V and 8 bases from J, the gap between germline ends came to 10 bases. The CDR3 loop is CASSPPRHEQFF. Here the CDR3 DNA reads TGTGCCAGCAGCCCCCCTAGGCATGAGCAGTTCTTC.

This sequence joins TRBV28 and TRBJ1-4, with a possible D match to TRBD1 (5 bases). Germline CDR1 reads MDHEN; CDR2 reads SYDVKM. The V end lost 7 bases, the J end lost 3 bases, and 15 bases lay between the germline ends. The CDR3 sequence is 15 residues long. CDR3 DNA sequence: TGTGCCAGCACTGCCCCGGGGGTTGCTAATGAAAAACTGTTTTTT. This sequence encodes CASTAPGVANEKLFF.

V and J are TRBV9 and TRBJ2-3; 14 bases line up with TRBD2. The CDR3 covers 16 residues. V dropped 4 bases and J dropped 8; count of bases not matched to a gene: 9. Germline lookup yields CDR1 SGDLS and CDR2 YYNGEE. The CDR3 loop is CASSQGLAGGLGTQYF. The CDR3 nucleotides are TGTGCCAGCAGCCAAGGACTAGCGGGGGGCTTAGGTACGCAGTATTTT.